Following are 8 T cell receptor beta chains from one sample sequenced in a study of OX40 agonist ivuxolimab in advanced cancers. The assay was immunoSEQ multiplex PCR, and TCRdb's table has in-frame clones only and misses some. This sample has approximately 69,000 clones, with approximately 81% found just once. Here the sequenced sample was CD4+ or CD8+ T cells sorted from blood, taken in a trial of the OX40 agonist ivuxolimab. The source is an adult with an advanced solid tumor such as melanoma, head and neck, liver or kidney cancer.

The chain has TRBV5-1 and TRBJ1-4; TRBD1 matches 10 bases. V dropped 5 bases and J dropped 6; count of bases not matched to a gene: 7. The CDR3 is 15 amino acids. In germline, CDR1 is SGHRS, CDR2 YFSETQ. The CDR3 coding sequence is TGCGCCAGCAGTCGCGACAGGGGGCAAGATGAAAAACTGTTTTTT. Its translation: CASSRDRGQDEKLFF.

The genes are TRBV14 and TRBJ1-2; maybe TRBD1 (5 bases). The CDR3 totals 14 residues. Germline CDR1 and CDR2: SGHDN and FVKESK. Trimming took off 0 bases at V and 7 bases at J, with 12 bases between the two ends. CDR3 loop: CASSQDFGGSGYTF. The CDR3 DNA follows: TGTGCCAGCAGCCAAGATTTTGGGGGATCTGGCTACACCTTC. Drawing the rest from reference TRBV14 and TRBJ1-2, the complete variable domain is EAGVTQFPSHSVIEKGQTVTLRCDPISGHDNLYWYRRVMGKEIKFLLHFVKESKQDESGMPNNRFLAERTGGTYSTLKVQPAELEDSGVYFCASSQDFGGSGYTFGSGTRLTVV.

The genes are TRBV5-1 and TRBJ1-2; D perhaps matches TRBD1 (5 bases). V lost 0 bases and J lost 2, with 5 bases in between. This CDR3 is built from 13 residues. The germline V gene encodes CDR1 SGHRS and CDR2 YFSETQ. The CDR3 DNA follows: TGCGCCAGCAGCTTGGAGGGGAACTATGGCTACACCTTC. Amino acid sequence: CASSLEGNYGYTF.

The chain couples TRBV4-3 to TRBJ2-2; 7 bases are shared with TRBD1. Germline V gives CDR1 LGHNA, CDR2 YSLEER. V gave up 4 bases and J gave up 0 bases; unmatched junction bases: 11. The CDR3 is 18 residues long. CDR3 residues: CASSPSRAQGANTGELFF. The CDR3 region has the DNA TGCGCCAGCAGCCCCTCCCGAGCGCAGGGGGCGAACACCGGGGAGCTGTTTTTT.

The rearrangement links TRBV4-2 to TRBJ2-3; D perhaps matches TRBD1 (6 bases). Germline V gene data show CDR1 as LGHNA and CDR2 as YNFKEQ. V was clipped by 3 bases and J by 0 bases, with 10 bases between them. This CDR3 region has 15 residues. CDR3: CASSHPGQSTDTQYF. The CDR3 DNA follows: TGTGCCAGCAGCCATCCCGGACAGAGCACAGATACGCAGTATTTT.

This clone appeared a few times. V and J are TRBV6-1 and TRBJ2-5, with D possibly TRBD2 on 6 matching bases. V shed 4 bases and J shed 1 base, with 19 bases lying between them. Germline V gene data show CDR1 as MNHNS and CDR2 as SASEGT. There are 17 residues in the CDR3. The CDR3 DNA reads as TGTGCCAGCAGTGCAAATTCGTTAGCGGCCGCCCAAGAGACCCAGTACTTC. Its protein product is CASSANSLAAAQETQYF.

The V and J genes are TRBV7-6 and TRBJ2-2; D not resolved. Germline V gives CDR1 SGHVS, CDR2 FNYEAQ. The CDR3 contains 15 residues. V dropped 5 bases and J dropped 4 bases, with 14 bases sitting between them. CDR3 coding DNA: TGTGCCAGCAGCAGTGCTCCGTACATCACCGGGGAGCTGTTTTTT. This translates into CASSSAPYITGELFF.

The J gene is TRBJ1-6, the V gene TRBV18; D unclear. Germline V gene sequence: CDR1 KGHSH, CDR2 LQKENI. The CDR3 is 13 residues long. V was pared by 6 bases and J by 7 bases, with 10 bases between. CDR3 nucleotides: TGTGCCAGCTCCAAGGAGGCCAATTCACCCCTCCACTTT. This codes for CASSKEANSPLHF. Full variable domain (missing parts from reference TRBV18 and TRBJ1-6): NAGVMQNPRHLVRRRGQEARLRCSPMKGHSHVYWYRQLPEEGLKFMVYLQKENIIDESGMPKERFSAEFPKEGPSILRIQQVVRGDSAAYFCASSKEANSPLHFGNGTRLTVT.